One and the same sample provided the 5 T cell receptor beta chains below, sequenced in a study of blood T cell repertoires in COVID-19. Libraries were prepared by immunoSEQ multiplex PCR; TCRdb keeps only in-frame clonotypes and omits some of them. The data show 150,000 to 180,000 clones, approximately 92% seen once. The sequenced sample was peripheral blood. These receptors originate from a woman between 40 and 55 years old with acute or convalescent COVID-19.

J is TRBJ1-4 and V is TRBV7-9; D gene unclear. V was shortened by 0 bases and J by 4 bases, with 9 bases between the two germline ends. The CDR3 totals 15 residues. Germline values: CDR1 SEHNR, CDR2 FQNEAQ (reference sequence). This CDR3 reads CASSLARGVNEKLFF. As DNA, the CDR3 is TGTGCCAGCAGCTTAGCGCGGGGAGTTAATGAAAAACTGTTTTTT.

V gene TRBV2 combines with J gene TRBJ1-5, with a possible D match to TRBD1 (5 bases). The ends were cut back, 8 bases at V and 3 bases at J, with 17 bases in the middle. The CDR3 has 15 residues. The germline gives CDR1 SNHLY, CDR2 FYNNEI. CDR3 amino acids: CASLFDGGDNQPQHF. The CDR3 DNA reads TGTGCCAGCCTCTTCGATGGGGGGGACAATCAGCCCCAGCATTTT.

The V call is TRBV7-8, the J call TRBJ2-7; D may be TRBD1 (6 bases). Germline CDR1 is SGHVS and CDR2 is FQNEAQ. V lost 6 bases and J 2 bases, leaving 17 bases between the germline ends. CDR3 size: 15 residues. The CDR3, as DNA: TGTGCCAGCAGTCTCCAGGGGCTTAATGCCTACGAGCAGTACTTC. Amino acid sequence: CASSLQGLNAYEQYF. Variable domain in full (rest from reference TRBV7-8 and TRBJ2-7): GAGVSQSPRYKVAKRGQDVALRCDPISGHVSLFWYQQALGQGPEFLTYFQNEAQLDKSGLPSDRFFAERPEGSVSTLKIQRTQQEDSAVYLCASSLQGLNAYEQYFGPGTRLTVT.

This clone was detected only a few times. The chain is built from TRBV5-5 and TRBJ1-1, with TRBD1 matching over 10 bases. The CDR3 has 16 residues. With 4 bases clipped from V and 5 bases from J, the junction kept 11 bases outside the gene matches. Looked up from germline, CDR1 is SGHKS and CDR2 is YYEKEE (reference sequence). The CDR3 region is CASSPPGGQGWTEAFF. In DNA form, the CDR3 reads TGTGCCAGCAGCCCCCCCGGGGGACAGGGGTGGACTGAAGCTTTCTTT.

The chain has TRBV7-6 and TRBJ2-5, with no clear D. V lost 1 base and J 0 bases, leaving 9 bases between the germline ends. The CDR3 has 15 amino acids. In germline, CDR1 is SGHVS, CDR2 FNYEAQ. Here the CDR3 reads CASSLDSGYQETQYF. In nucleotides, the CDR3 is TGTGCCAGCAGCTTAGACAGTGGGTACCAAGAGACCCAGTACTTC.